These 7 T cell receptor beta chains came from one sample sequenced in a study of tumor-infiltrating lymphocytes in primary liver carcinoma. Germline DNA was also extracted, while the blood RNA originated from unsorted whole blood. Synthesis of TCR beta cDNA was carried out from 450 to 650 ng total RNA with a constant-region primer. Library construction for TCR beta comprised three nested multiplex PCR rounds performed with slightly modified ARM-PCR. Researchers ran the first two PCR rounds for roughly 10 cycles each with TRBV1-TRBV30 forward primers and a C-beta reverse primer. TCRdb used MiXCR to reprocess the multiplex PCR reads, holding one entry per CDR3 protein. The sample holds approximately 330,000 distinct CDR3 sequences, 65% seen once. The sample was peripheral blood. Every receptor here comes from a man aged 35 to 55 with primary liver carcinoma and hepatitis B virus infection.

This clonotype was seen a handful of times. Possible read error: a much larger clone is one base away. The chain employs TRBV13 and TRBJ1-5; 8 bases line up with TRBD1. This CDR3 is built from 14 residues. After removal of 5 bases from V and 6 bases from J, the junction contained 6 bases not matched to a gene. Germline CDR1 PRHDT, CDR2 FYEKMQ (reference sequence). CDR3 loop: CASSLRGRSQPQHF. DNA for the CDR3: TGTGCCAGCAGCCTCAGGGGGCGGAGTCAGCCCCAGCATTTT.

The J gene is TRBJ2-3, the V gene TRBV7-3; 11 nucleotides agree with TRBD2. Trimming cost V 7 bases and J 5 bases; bases outside gene matches: 11. CDR1 SGHTA and CDR2 FQGTGA come from the germline V gene. This CDR3 is 16 amino acids long. The chain's CDR3 is CASIFGTSGGKDTQYF. CDR3 coding DNA: TGTGCCAGCATCTTCGGGACTAGCGGAGGCAAAGATACGCAGTATTTT.

A remark on this clonotype: A much bigger clone sits one base away, suggesting this may be a read error. V usage is TRBV12-3 or TRBV12-4 and J usage is TRBJ2-3; no clear D gene. This CDR3 has 13 residues. The CDR3 here is CASSLHGTDMQYF. The CDR3 DNA sequence: TGTGCCAGCAGTTTGCACGGCACAGATATGCAGTATTTT.

A word on this clonotype: A read error may produce the germline difference seen at one junction end. This chain joins TRBV11-2 and TRBJ1-5; D is perhaps TRBD1 (5 bases). There are 15 residues in the CDR3. CDR1 and CDR2 (germline): SGHAT, FQNNGV. The CDR3 loop reads CASGLEGVGNQPQQF. CDR3 DNA: TGTGCCAGCGGCTTAGAAGGGGTTGGCAATCAGCCCCAGCAATTT.

To note about this clonotype: A read error may explain this, as a much larger clone is one base away. V and J are TRBV4-2 and TRBJ2-2; no firm D call. The CDR3 totals 15 residues. Looked up from germline, CDR1 is LGHNA and CDR2 is YNFKEQ. CDR3 sequence: CDSSQSRALTGELFF. CDR3 DNA sequence: TGTGACAGCAGCCAAAGTAGGGCCCTCACCGGGGAGCTGTTTTTT.

This clonotype was seen at least ten times. This rearrangement joins TRBV6-5 to TRBJ2-1; a possible D gene is TRBD2 (5 bases). The CDR3 is 13 amino acids. The V gene lost 5 bases and the J gene lost 4 bases, with 9 bases spanning the gap. Germline V gene sequence: CDR1 MNHEY, CDR2 SVGAGI. CDR3 sequence reads: CASSRGLYNEQFF. The CDR3 bases are TGTGCCAGCAGTCGGGGTCTTTACAATGAGCAGTTCTTC.

The rearrangement links TRBV6-6 to TRBJ2-1, with D perhaps matching TRBD2 (7 bases). The germline V gene encodes CDR1 MNHNY and CDR2 SVGAGI (reference sequence). V gave up 10 bases and J gave up 10 bases, with 26 bases separating them. The CDR3 loop spans 15 amino acids. This chain's CDR3 is CANSPRLGGGTEQFF. As DNA, the CDR3 is TGTGCCAACAGCCCGAGACTAGGGGGAGGGACCGAGCAGTTCTTC.